Sequencing of this TCR beta chain was carried out in a study of T cell changes during pregnancy in multiple sclerosis. V was cut by 3 bases and J by 6 bases, with 13 bases left in between. This CDR3 is 14 amino acids long. Germline-derived CDR1 and CDR2 are LNHNV and YYDKDF (reference sequence). Data came from immunoSEQ multiplex PCR; TCRdb stores just in-frame clones and leaves some out. The repertoire holds some 70,000 clones, with more than 85% as singletons. This material consisted of peripheral blood, taken in the first trimester of pregnancy. The sequence derives from a female donor with multiple sclerosis, enrolled in a pregnancy study. This chain connects TRBV15 to TRBJ2-3, with TRBD1 as a possible D gene (6 bases). CDR3 loop: CATSSRGNSDTQYF. The CDR3 nucleotides are TGTGCCACCAGCAGCAGGGGTAATTCGGATACGCAGTATTTT.